A single sample is the source of the 11 T cell receptor beta chains below, sequenced in a study of cytomegalovirus exposure and HLA in healthy donors. With 60 Vbeta and 13 Jbeta primers, the PCR was carried out. Using immunoSEQ multiplex PCR, the repertoire was profiled, and TCRdb retains in-frame clones only, with some absent. This sample carries about 110,000 clones, 82% of them seen once, and the ten largest clones take roughly 3%. Material: PBMCs. The receptors derive from a man aged 30 to 39 in good health and CMV-seropositive.

The chain joins TRBV10-2 to TRBJ2-3; 11 nucleotides line up with TRBD2. Germline V CDR1 and CDR2: WSHSY, SAAADI. The V segment lost 3 bases and the J segment 7 bases; nucleotides outside the gene matches: 6. This CDR3 has 15 amino acids. The CDR3 protein is CASSDPSGGPNTQYF. CDR3 nucleotide sequence: TGCGCCAGCAGTGATCCTAGCGGGGGGCCGAATACGCAGTATTTT.

This chain uses TRBV4-1 with TRBJ2-2, with TRBD2 as a possible D gene (6 bases). Trimming left V 0 bases short and J 6 bases short, with 17 bases between. The germline CDR1 and CDR2 sequences are MGHRA and YSYEKL. CDR3 length: 17 amino acids. The CDR3 loop reads CASSQDQWRVNSGELFF. The CDR3, as DNA: TGCGCCAGCAGCCAAGACCAATGGAGGGTGAATTCCGGGGAGCTGTTTTTT.

This clone has only a few counts. The chain couples TRBV12-5 to TRBJ1-2; the match to TRBD1 covers 9 bases. J was trimmed by 9 bases and V by 0 bases; bases with no gene match: 5. CDR1 and CDR2 from the germline V gene are LGHNT and FRNRAP. The CDR3 is 14 residues long. DNA for the CDR3: TGTGCTAGTGGTTTGGTAAGGGGACAGGGAAGCTACACCTTC. Translation: CASGLVRGQGSYTF.

This clone has more than one count but fewer than ten. V and J are TRBV29-1 and TRBJ1-2; the D is unclear. Germline values: CDR1 SQVTM, CDR2 ANQGSEA. The CDR3 spans 13 residues. V was pared by 4 bases and J by 8 bases, with 17 bases between. The DNA for the CDR3 is TGCAGCGTTGTAACACACTCTCTGCGGGGCTACACCTTC. Protein: CSVVTHSLRGYTF.

A remark on this clone: The junction differs from germline at one of its ends, possibly a read error. V gene TRBV7-7 combines with J gene TRBJ2-5; D gene unclear. Germline V lookup: CDR1 SSHAT, CDR2 FNYEAQ (reference sequence). The CDR3 covers 13 residues. As DNA, the CDR3 is TGTGCTAGCAGCTTAGTCTCGGAAGAGACCCAGTACTTC. Encoded protein: CASSLVSEETQYF.

The gene calls are TRBV2 and TRBJ1-4, with D possibly matching TRBD1 (6 bases). V lost 9 bases, J lost 3 bases, and 11 bases lay in between. This CDR3 region has 13 residues. Germline CDR1 reads SNHLY; CDR2 reads FYNNEI. The CDR3 sequence is CASGDRSNEKLFF. DNA for the CDR3: TGTGCCAGTGGTGACAGGTCTAATGAAAAACTGTTTTTT.

The chain links TRBV7-7 to TRBJ2-1; weak D call: TRBD2 (5 bases). V lost 10 bases to trimming and J lost 2 bases, with 15 bases between them. From germline, CDR1 is SSHAT and CDR2 FNYEAQ (reference sequence). CDR3 length: 14 amino acids. The DNA for the CDR3 is TGTGCCACGTCGCCCGGGGTGACCTACAATGAGCAGTTCTTC. It yields the protein CATSPGVTYNEQFF.

The rearrangement joins TRBV7-8 to TRBJ2-2; 8 positions agree with TRBD1. The ends lost 4 bases at V and 3 bases at J; junction bases unmatched: 10. The germline V gene encodes CDR1 SGHVS and CDR2 FQNEAQ. The CDR3 contains 17 residues. As DNA, the CDR3 is TGTGCCAGCAGCTCACAAAGGACAGGGACGTACACCGGGGAGCTGTTTTTT. This encodes CASSSQRTGTYTGELFF.

Regarding this clone: At one of its ends the junction is not consistent with the germline gene, which may arise from a read error. The rearrangement joins TRBV5-1 to TRBJ2-7; D remains ambiguous. The CDR3 consists of 14 residues. Germline assignment: CDR1 SGHRS and CDR2 YFSETQ. CDR3 DNA: TGCGCCAGCAGCGCGGCGCCACCCACCTACGAGCAATACTTC. Translating it yields CASSAAPPTYEQYF.

Turning to this clone: A junction end diverges from the germline sequence, so it may reflect a read error. Other DNA sequences from this sample encode an identical CDR3 as well. The V call is TRBV2, the J call TRBJ1-1; possibly TRBD1 for D (5 bases). CDR3 size: 11 residues. Germline assignment: CDR1 SNHLY and CDR2 FYNNEI. CDR3 in amino acids: CASSAGGEAFF. In nucleotides, the CDR3 is TGTGCCAGTAGTGCGGGGGGGGAAGCTTTCTTT.

This sequence joins TRBV2 and TRBJ1-2, with TRBD1 matching 7 bases. The CDR3 runs 15 residues. The ends lost 6 bases at V and 4 bases at J; junction bases unmatched: 11. Germline CDR1 SNHLY, CDR2 FYNNEI. This CDR3 is CASRVGQGVSYGYTF. The CDR3 bases are TGTGCCAGCAGGGTTGGGCAGGGGGTTTCCTATGGCTACACCTTC.